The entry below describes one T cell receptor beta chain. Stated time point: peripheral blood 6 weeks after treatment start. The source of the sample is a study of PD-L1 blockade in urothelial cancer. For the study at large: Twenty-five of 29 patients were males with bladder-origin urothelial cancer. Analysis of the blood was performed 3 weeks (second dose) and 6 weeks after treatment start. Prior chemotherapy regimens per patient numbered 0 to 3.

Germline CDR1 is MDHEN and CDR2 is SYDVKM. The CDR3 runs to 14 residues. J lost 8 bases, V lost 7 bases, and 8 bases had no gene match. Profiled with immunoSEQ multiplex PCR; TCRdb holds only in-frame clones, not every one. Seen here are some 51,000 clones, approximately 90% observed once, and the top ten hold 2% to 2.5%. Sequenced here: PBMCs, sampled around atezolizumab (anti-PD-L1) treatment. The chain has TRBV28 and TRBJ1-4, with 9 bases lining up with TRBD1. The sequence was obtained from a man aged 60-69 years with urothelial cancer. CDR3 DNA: TGTGCCAGCACCGGGGGACAGGGTAGAGAAAAACTGTTTTTT. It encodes CASTGGQGREKLFF. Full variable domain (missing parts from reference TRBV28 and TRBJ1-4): DVKVTQSSRYLVKRTGEKVFLECVQDMDHENMFWYRQDPGLGLRLIYFSYDVKMKEKGDIPEGYSVSREKKERFSLILESASTNQTSMYLCASTGGQGREKLFFGSGTQLSVL.